This T cell receptor (beta chain) derives from a study of vaccination effects on CD4 cells after COVID-19. Findings of the study overall: Clones of infection and vaccine origin contracted markedly late after vaccination.

From germline, CDR1 is MNHEY and CDR2 SMNVEV (reference sequence). This CDR3 has 12 residues. V lost 2 bases, J lost 2 bases, and 0 bases lay in between. Here immunoSEQ multiplex PCR was the method, and the copy in TCRdb shows in-frame clones only, minus some. The sample yields over 25,000 clones, 60% to 80% seen once. The ViraFEST assay expanded antigen-specific CD4+ T cells with viral peptide pools before sequencing. At the end of less than 12 days of culture, CD4+ T cells were isolated. Each person got two doses of an mRNA SARS-CoV-2 vaccine, BNT162b2 or mRNA-1273. It was on days 3 and 7 that half the medium was replaced with IL-2 medium. A remark on this clone: Its antigen remains unknown.

Sequencing was performed on CD4+ T cells from PBMCs cultured with HCoV-229E spike peptides, taken after COVID-19 vaccination. The rearrangement links TRBV27 to TRBJ2-2; unclear D gene. The source is a human donor who received a COVID-19 vaccine. CDR3 sequence (DNA): TGTGCCAGCAGTTTAAACACCGGGGAGCTGTTTTTT. Translating gives CASSLNTGELFF.